The next 22 T cell receptor beta chains were all read from a single sample in a study of T cell responses to AZD1222 COVID-19 vaccine. Using immunoSEQ multiplex PCR, the repertoire was profiled, and TCRdb retains in-frame clones only, with some absent. The sample records 130,000 or so clones, approximately 92% being singletons. The sample was peripheral blood, taken on day 0 of AZD1222 vaccination. All receptors derive from an adult in good health.

The chain carries TRBV6-2 or TRBV6-3 and TRBJ2-1; 7 nucleotides align to TRBD2. Germline-derived CDR1 and CDR2 are MNHEY and SVGEGT. This CDR3 is built from 17 residues. The V segment lost 0 bases and the J segment 9 bases; nucleotides outside the gene matches: 14. The CDR3 DNA follows: TGTGCCAGCAGTTACTCGATTGGCGGGAGCGCCGAGGGTGAGCAGTTCTTC. The encoded protein is CASSYSIGGSAEGEQFF.

The chain joins TRBV6-1 to TRBJ1-2; 12 nucleotides align to TRBD1. This CDR3 spans 18 amino acids. In germline, CDR1 is MNHNS, CDR2 SASEGT. Trimming took 2 bases from V and 3 from J; bases not matched to a gene: 10. CDR3 in DNA: TGTGCCAGCAGTGAAAGGGACAGGGGGCCTTATTACTACTATGGCTACACCTTC. Translated, it gives CASSERDRGPYYYYGYTF.

This rearrangement joins TRBV28 to TRBJ1-3, with D unclear. Germline CDR1 reads MDHEN; CDR2 reads SYDVKM. The CDR3 has 13 residues. V lost 6 bases and J 0 bases, leaving 6 bases between the germline ends. The CDR3 loop is CASRKGSGNTIYF. CDR3 nucleotides: TGTGCCAGCAGGAAAGGCTCTGGAAACACCATATATTTT. Combining the CDR3 with reference TRBV28 and TRBJ1-3 gives the whole variable domain DVKVTQSSRYLVKRTGEKVFLECVQDMDHENMFWYRQDPGLGLRLIYFSYDVKMKEKGDIPEGYSVSREKKERFSLILESASTNQTSMYLCASRKGSGNTIYFGEGSWLTVV.

V and J are TRBV7-3 and TRBJ2-3; D gene unclear. Germline V gene lookup returns CDR1 SGHTA and CDR2 FQGTGA. The CDR3 is made up of 15 amino acids. V gave up 6 bases and J gave up 0 bases, with 13 bases separating them. This chain's CDR3 is CASSQNQASTDTQYF. The CDR3 DNA sequence: TGTGCCAGCAGTCAAAACCAGGCTAGCACAGATACGCAGTATTTT.

The V and J genes are TRBV3-1 (or the pseudogene TRBV3-2) and TRBJ1-2; 9 nucleotides match TRBD1. Per the germline V gene, CDR1 is LGHDT and CDR2 is YNNKEL (reference sequence). J gave up 5 bases and V 4 bases, and 8 bases lay outside the gene matches. This CDR3 spans 15 amino acids. In nucleotides, the CDR3 is TGTGCCAGCAGCCGCCGGGACAGGGTGGGGTATGGCTACACCTTC. Amino acid sequence: CASSRRDRVGYGYTF.

The chain combines TRBV27 with TRBJ2-7, with TRBD1 matching over 11 bases. The trim removed 4 bases at V and 3 bases at J, leaving 8 bases unmatched. CDR1 MNHEY and CDR2 SMNVEV come from the germline V gene (reference sequence). The CDR3 contains 16 residues. The CDR3 spells CASSSPRGTGGYEQYF. The CDR3 DNA reads as TGTGCCAGCAGTTCCCCACGCGGGACAGGGGGCTACGAGCAGTACTTC.

This clone has just one count. The chain joins TRBV28 to TRBJ1-1, with TRBD1 as a possible D gene (6 bases). This CDR3 is 18 amino acids long. CDR1 and CDR2 (germline): MDHEN, SYDVKM. Trimming removed 3 bases from V and 1 base from J, with 21 bases in between. CDR3 amino acids: CASSFDALEGGRNTEAFF. In nucleotides, the CDR3 is TGTGCCAGCAGTTTTGATGCGCTGGAGGGGGGCAGGAACACTGAAGCTTTCTTT.

V is TRBV24-1 and J is TRBJ2-1, with D maybe TRBD1 (5 bases). This CDR3 is 12 amino acids long. Trimming removed 4 bases at V and 10 bases at J, with 10 bases between. In germline, CDR1 is KGHDR, CDR2 SFDVKD. CDR3 sequence (DNA): TGTGCCACCAGTGAGGGGCGATGGGAGCAGTTCTTC. The encoded protein is CATSEGRWEQFF.

The table lists this clone with a few counts. The chain employs TRBV4-1 and TRBJ1-2, with 8 bases aligning to TRBD1. The germline V gene encodes CDR1 MGHRA and CDR2 YSYEKL. This CDR3 is built from 16 residues. The V and J ends lost 2 bases and 3 bases, in that order; junction bases with no gene match: 8. CDR3 coding DNA: TGCGCCAGCAGCCAACCCACCCAGGGGGCGGACTATGGCTACACCTTC. Its protein is CASSQPTQGADYGYTF.

This rearrangement joins TRBV9 to TRBJ1-3; 11 positions agree with TRBD1. The CDR3 runs to 16 residues. V was clipped by 4 bases and J by 4 bases; unmatched bases: 7. Germline CDR1 is SGDLS and CDR2 is YYNGEE. CDR3: CASSTGTGGSGNTIYF. The CDR3 bases are TGTGCCAGCAGCACCGGGACAGGGGGTTCCGGAAACACCATATATTTT.

The chain employs TRBV5-4 and TRBJ2-7; 7 bases match TRBD2. The J segment lost 5 bases and the V segment lost 4 bases, leaving 12 bases of the junction unmatched. The CDR3 runs 15 residues. The germline CDR1 and CDR2 sequences are SGHNT and YYREEE (reference sequence). Here the CDR3 DNA reads TGTGCCAGCAGCCCCCGGGGAGGGGCTCGCAACGAGCAGTACTTC. Translation gives CASSPRGGARNEQYF.

The chain is built from TRBV30 and TRBJ2-2, with D possibly TRBD1 on 5 matching bases. Per germline, CDR1 GTSNPN and CDR2 SVGIG (reference sequence). V was clipped by 4 bases and J by 2 bases, with 14 bases between them. This CDR3 is built from 15 residues. The CDR3 bases are TGTGCCTGGACCACCCGACAGATTAACACCGGGGAGCTGTTTTTT. Translated: CAWTTRQINTGELFF.

The chain links TRBV5-4 to TRBJ1-1, with 8 bases fitting TRBD1. CDR1 SGHNT and CDR2 YYREEE come from the germline V gene (reference sequence). CDR3 length equals 15 residues. J lost 6 bases, V lost 4 bases, and 11 bases had no gene match. The CDR3 nucleotides read TGTGCCAGCAGCCCTCCGACAGGGGCTGGGGCTGAAGCTTTCTTT. Protein: CASSPPTGAGAEAFF.

The chain couples TRBV7-2 to TRBJ2-2; TRBD2 aligns across 7 bases. The V and J ends lost 2 bases and 5 bases, in that order; junction bases with no gene match: 8. This CDR3 has 16 residues. The V gene's germline CDR1 is SGHTA and CDR2 FQGNSA. The CDR3 sequence is CASSLSPAGRTGELFF. CDR3 sequence (DNA): TGTGCCAGCAGCTTATCTCCAGCGGGAAGGACCGGGGAGCTGTTTTTT.

V and J are TRBV12-3 or TRBV12-4 and TRBJ2-7; no reliable D call. This CDR3 comprises 11 residues. Trimming removed 6 bases at V and 6 bases at J, with 9 bases between. CDR3 nucleotides: TGTGCCAGCAGGGAAGCTAGCGAGCAGTACTTC. This codes for CASREASEQYF.

The genes are TRBV30 and TRBJ1-2; D call uncertain. Germline CDR1 is GTSNPN and CDR2 is SVGIG (reference sequence). This CDR3 is built from 10 residues. Trimming took 7 bases from V and 6 from J, leaving 9 bases between them. CDR3: CAFHKDGYTF. The CDR3 DNA reads TGTGCCTTCCACAAGGATGGCTACACCTTC.

J is TRBJ2-1 and V is TRBV7-9; TRBD1 aligns across 7 bases. V lost 5 bases to trimming and J lost 3 bases; unmatched junction nucleotides: 10. CDR3 length: 16 amino acids. Looked up from germline, CDR1 is SEHNR and CDR2 is FQNEAQ (reference sequence). This CDR3 reads CASSATTGVGYNEQFF. CDR3 bases: TGTGCCAGCAGCGCCACCACAGGGGTAGGCTACAATGAGCAGTTCTTC. Complete variable domain (other parts from reference TRBV7-9 and TRBJ2-1): DTGVSQNPRHKITKRGQNVTFRCDPISEHNRLYWYRQTLGQGPEFLTYFQNEAQLEKSRLLSDRFSAERPKGSFSTLEIQRTEQGDSAMYLCASSATTGVGYNEQFFGPGTRLTVL.

The gene calls are TRBV5-1 and TRBJ1-3; D is perhaps TRBD1 (6 bases). CDR1 and CDR2 from the germline V gene are SGHRS and YFSETQ. The CDR3 spans 13 residues. V was clipped by 4 bases and J by 3 bases, with 8 bases between them. In DNA, the CDR3 is TGCGCCAGCAGCGGGGGCGATGGAAACACCATATATTTT. It encodes CASSGGDGNTIYF. The variable domain in full, completed from reference TRBV5-1 and TRBJ1-3, reads KAGVTQTPRYLIKTRGQQVTLSCSPISGHRSVSWYQQTPGQGLQFLFEYFSETQRNKGNFPGRFSGRQFSNSRSEMNVSTLELGDSALYLCASSGGDGNTIYFGEGSWLTVV.

This clone appeared a single time. This rearrangement joins TRBV29-1 to TRBJ2-5; D is ambiguous. Trimming removed 1 base at V and 2 bases at J, with 8 bases between. CDR3 length: 13 amino acids. CDR1 and CDR2 from the germline V gene are SQVTM and ANQGSEA. The CDR3 loop reads CSVEGTAQETQYF. CDR3 in DNA: TGCAGCGTTGAAGGGACGGCACAAGAGACCCAGTACTTC.

V gene TRBV3-1 (or the pseudogene TRBV3-2) combines with J gene TRBJ1-6; no clear D. Between the trimmed V and J ends, which lost 2 bases and 6 bases, there was a span of 11 bases. This CDR3 spans 15 amino acids. Germline V lookup: CDR1 LGHDT, CDR2 YNNKEL (reference sequence). The DNA of the CDR3 is TGTGCCAGCAGCCAACGTATAGGGATTAATTCACCCCTCCACTTT. Translated, it gives CASSQRIGINSPLHF.

The chain is built from TRBV5-8 and TRBJ2-1; D perhaps matches TRBD2 (6 bases). Per the germline V gene, CDR1 is SGHTS and CDR2 is YDEGEE. V was trimmed by 6 bases and J by 8 bases, leaving 15 bases between them. This CDR3 region has 13 residues. For the CDR3, the DNA is TGTGCCAGCACCTTATGGAGGGCAGATGAGCAGTTCTTC. This sequence encodes CASTLWRADEQFF.

This chain links TRBV21-1 with TRBJ1-5. TRBV21-1 is deemed a pseudogene. The CDR3 runs 17 residues. The CDR3 nucleotides read TGTGCCAGCAGCAAAGAGGTCGGCAGGGACCCCCCACAGCCCCAGCATTTT. The encoded protein is CASSKEVGRDPPQPQHF.